The rows below give T cell receptor beta chains drawn from one sample of a study of cytotoxic CD8 clonotypes in ibrutinib-treated CLL. TCRdb's table, derived via immunoSEQ multiplex PCR, lists solely in-frame clones and lacks some. The sample has about 160,000 clones, more than 75% seen once. The starting material was PBMCs, obtained after 12 months of ibrutinib treatment. All receptors derive from a human donor with chronic lymphocytic leukemia. Each CDR3 is given with its conserved first and last residue. Each record gives: clone size, V gene, J gene, D gene, CDR3 protein, CDR3 DNA. D genes are given only for firm matches. Expanded clones get a size class; other rows say once, few or many, or leave the size out.

clone size: .
V gene: TRBV6-4
J gene: TRBJ1-5
D gene: .
CDR3 protein: CASSDLAGLSNQPQHF
CDR3 DNA: TGTGCCAGCAGTGACCTGGCAGGGTTGAGCAATCAGCCCCAGCATTTT

clone size: .
V gene: TRBV19
J gene: TRBJ1-2
D gene: TRBD1
CDR3 protein: CASSRTGQGVGYTF
CDR3 DNA: TGTGCCAGTAGTAGGACGGGACAGGGGGTCGGCTACACCTTC

clone size: .
V gene: TRBV28
J gene: TRBJ1-1
D gene: TRBD1
CDR3 protein: CASSFRTGRTEAFF
CDR3 DNA: TGTGCCAGCAGTTTTAGGACAGGGAGGACTGAAGCTTTCTTT

clone size: .
V gene: TRBV4-2
J gene: TRBJ1-3
D gene: TRBD1
CDR3 protein: CASSQEPAGGWSGNTIYF
CDR3 DNA: TGTGCCAGCAGCCAAGAACCGGCAGGGGGTTGGTCTGGAAACACCATATATTTT

clone size: .
V gene: TRBV13
J gene: TRBJ2-5
D gene: TRBD2
CDR3 protein: CASSETSGGGGETQYF
CDR3 DNA: TGTGCCAGCAGCGAGACTAGCGGGGGCGGAGGGGAGACCCAGTACTTC

clone size: .
V gene: TRBV7-9
J gene: TRBJ1-2
D gene: .
CDR3 protein: CASSIVEGGYTF
CDR3 DNA: TGTGCCAGCAGCATTGTAGAGGGAGGCTACACCTTC

clone size: .
V gene: TRBV6-6
J gene: TRBJ1-2
D gene: .
CDR3 protein: CASSYSTGINGYTF
CDR3 DNA: TGTGCCAGCAGTTACTCTACAGGGATAAATGGCTACACCTTC

clone size: .
V gene: TRBV7-2
J gene: TRBJ1-2
D gene: .
CDR3 protein: CASSLDLPGYTF
CDR3 DNA: TGTGCCAGCAGCTTAGATCTGCCTGGCTACACCTTC

clone size: .
V gene: TRBV28
J gene: TRBJ2-7
D gene: .
CDR3 protein: CASTPESRIYEQYF
CDR3 DNA: TGTGCCAGCACCCCGGAATCACGGATCTACGAGCAGTACTTC

clone size: .
V gene: TRBV6-6
J gene: TRBJ2-7
D gene: .
CDR3 protein: CASSPFRRVEEQYF
CDR3 DNA: TGTGCCAGCAGTCCCTTCAGAAGGGTGGAGGAGCAGTACTTC

clone size: .
V gene: TRBV9
J gene: TRBJ2-5
D gene: TRBD2
CDR3 protein: CASSVAGGPETQYF
CDR3 DNA: TGTGCCAGCAGCGTAGCGGGAGGCCCAGAGACCCAGTACTTC

clone size: .
V gene: TRBV5-4
J gene: TRBJ1-2
D gene: .
CDR3 protein: CASSPGDPGGYTF
CDR3 DNA: TGTGCCAGCAGCCCCGGAGATCCTGGGGGCTACACCTTC

clone size: once
V gene: TRBV2
J gene: TRBJ2-3
D gene: TRBD2
CDR3 protein: CASSELLAGGTDTQYF
CDR3 DNA: TGTGCCAGCAGTGAACTACTAGCGGGAGGCACAGATACGCAGTATTTT

clone size: once
V gene: TRBV19
J gene: TRBJ1-2
D gene: .
CDR3 protein: CASSMDGRRQALSPNYGYTF
CDR3 DNA: TGTGCCAGTAGTATGGATGGACGGAGGCAAGCTCTCTCCCCTAACTATGGCTACACCTTC

clone size: .
V gene: TRBV30
J gene: TRBJ1-2
D gene: TRBD1
CDR3 protein: CAWTHFRRDRGSTGKGYTF
CDR3 DNA: TGTGCCTGGACTCATTTTCGACGGGACAGGGGATCGACGGGGAAAGGCTACACCTTC

clone size: .
V gene: TRBV5-1
J gene: TRBJ2-5
D gene: .
CDR3 protein: CASSLEGRQETQYF
CDR3 DNA: TGCGCCAGCAGCTTGGAGGGCAGACAAGAGACCCAGTACTTC

clone size: .
V gene: TRBV5-5
J gene: TRBJ2-2
D gene: TRBD2
CDR3 protein: CASSSTSGSVVGELFF
CDR3 DNA: TGTGCCAGCAGCAGTACTAGCGGGAGCGTTGTCGGGGAGCTGTTTTTT

clone size: few
V gene: TRBV2
J gene: TRBJ1-2
D gene: TRBD1
CDR3 protein: CASSGQGAAYGYTF
CDR3 DNA: TGTGCCAGCAGTGGACAGGGGGCTGCCTATGGCTACACCTTC

clone size: .
V gene: TRBV9
J gene: TRBJ2-1
D gene: TRBD2
CDR3 protein: CASSVGLAGGGKAEQFF
CDR3 DNA: TGTGCCAGCAGCGTAGGACTAGCGGGAGGGGGGAAGGCTGAGCAGTTCTTC

clone size: .
V gene: TRBV18
J gene: TRBJ2-7
D gene: .
CDR3 protein: CASSPPGPRDEQYF
CDR3 DNA: TGTGCCAGCTCACCGCCGGGACCACGGGACGAGCAGTACTTC

clone size: few
V gene: TRBV6-6
J gene: TRBJ1-2
D gene: .
CDR3 protein: CASSYSSNIGYTF
CDR3 DNA: TGTGCCAGCAGTTACTCGTCAAATATAGGCTACACCTTC

clone size: .
V gene: TRBV18
J gene: TRBJ2-7
D gene: .
CDR3 protein: CASSPRVGNVGTYEQYF
CDR3 DNA: TGTGCCAGCTCACCAAGAGTAGGGAATGTTGGGACCTACGAGCAGTACTTC

clone size: .
V gene: TRBV7-2
J gene: TRBJ2-3
D gene: .
CDR3 protein: CASSSLPGADTQYF
CDR3 DNA: TGTGCCAGCAGCTCACTCCCGGGAGCAGATACGCAGTATTTT

clone size: .
V gene: TRBV9
J gene: TRBJ2-3
D gene: .
CDR3 protein: CASSANPWGQDTQYF
CDR3 DNA: TGTGCCAGCAGCGCCAACCCCTGGGGGCAAGATACGCAGTATTTT

clone size: .
V gene: TRBV19
J gene: TRBJ2-3
D gene: .
CDR3 protein: CASSMKHRAVTDTQYF
CDR3 DNA: TGTGCCAGTAGTATGAAGCACAGGGCCGTGACAGATACGCAGTATTTT

clone size: .
V gene: TRBV30
J gene: TRBJ2-2
D gene: .
CDR3 protein: CAWGQNTGELFF
CDR3 DNA: TGTGCCTGGGGACAGAACACCGGGGAGCTGTTTTTT

clone size: once
V gene: TRBV7-2
J gene: TRBJ2-1
D gene: .
CDR3 protein: CASSLMRDEQFF
CDR3 DNA: TGTGCCAGCAGCTTAATGCGAGACGAGCAGTTCTTC

clone size: .
V gene: TRBV7-2
J gene: TRBJ2-7
D gene: .
CDR3 protein: CASSSRFEFEQYF
CDR3 DNA: TGTGCCAGCAGCTCCCGTTTTGAATTCGAGCAGTACTTC

clone size: .
V gene: TRBV19
J gene: TRBJ1-4
D gene: .
CDR3 protein: CASRMTKGAEKLFF
CDR3 DNA: TGTGCCAGTAGGATGACAAAGGGAGCGGAAAAACTGTTTTTT

clone size: .
V gene: TRBV29-1
J gene: TRBJ1-3
D gene: TRBD1
CDR3 protein: CSVPGTGGPPGNTIYF
CDR3 DNA: TGCAGCGTACCTGGGACAGGGGGGCCACCAGGAAACACCATATATTTT

clone size: .
V gene: TRBV5-1
J gene: TRBJ2-1
D gene: .
CDR3 protein: CASSGLYNEQFF
CDR3 DNA: TGCGCCAGCAGCGGGCTATACAATGAGCAGTTCTTC

clone size: .
V gene: TRBV15
J gene: TRBJ1-6
D gene: .
CDR3 protein: CATSSFSWAGPIGNSPLHF
CDR3 DNA: TGTGCCACCAGCAGTTTTTCTTGGGCAGGCCCGATTGGTAATTCACCCCTCCACTTT

clone size: .
V gene: TRBV2
J gene: TRBJ1-1
D gene: .
CDR3 protein: CASSDILRERDTEAFF
CDR3 DNA: TGTGCCAGCAGTGATATCTTGAGGGAAAGGGACACTGAAGCTTTCTTT

clone size: .
V gene: TRBV7-2
J gene: TRBJ1-4
D gene: .
CDR3 protein: CASSLGRQGEKLFF
CDR3 DNA: TGTGCCAGCAGCTTAGGTCGGCAGGGAGAAAAACTGTTTTTT

clone size: .
V gene: TRBV28
J gene: TRBJ1-2
D gene: TRBD1
CDR3 protein: CASSLTGRPLYSYTF
CDR3 DNA: TGTGCCAGCAGTTTGACAGGGCGGCCGCTCTATAGCTACACCTTC

clone size: .
V gene: TRBV20-1
J gene: TRBJ1-1
D gene: .
CDR3 protein: CSTGRNTEAFF
CDR3 DNA: TGCAGTACGGGACGGAACACTGAAGCTTTCTTT

clone size: .
V gene: TRBV28
J gene: TRBJ1-2
D gene: TRBD1
CDR3 protein: CASSLEDRTTYGYTF
CDR3 DNA: TGTGCCAGCAGTTTAGAGGACAGGACTACCTATGGCTACACCTTC

clone size: .
V gene: TRBV18
J gene: TRBJ2-3
D gene: .
CDR3 protein: CASSPQTATDTQYF
CDR3 DNA: TGTGCCAGCTCACCACAGACGGCGACAGATACGCAGTATTTT

clone size: few
V gene: TRBV7-3
J gene: TRBJ1-6
D gene: TRBD1
CDR3 protein: CASSLKPGGSSPLHF
CDR3 DNA: TGTGCCAGCAGCTTAAAGCCAGGGGGCAGTTCACCCCTCCACTTT

clone size: .
V gene: TRBV5-1
J gene: TRBJ1-2
D gene: TRBD1
CDR3 protein: CASSWGTGGYYGYTF
CDR3 DNA: TGCGCCAGCAGCTGGGGGACAGGTGGTTACTATGGCTACACCTTC

clone size: few
V gene: TRBV4-2
J gene: TRBJ1-3
D gene: .
CDR3 protein: CASSQEYGGFRGSGNTIYF
CDR3 DNA: TGTGCCAGCAGCCAAGAATACGGGGGGTTCCGGGGAAGTGGAAACACCATATATTTT

clone size: .
V gene: TRBV9
J gene: TRBJ2-1
D gene: .
CDR3 protein: CASRTTGHNYNEQFF
CDR3 DNA: TGTGCCAGCAGAACTACGGGACACAACTACAATGAGCAGTTCTTC

clone size: few
V gene: TRBV7-8
J gene: TRBJ1-1
D gene: .
CDR3 protein: CASRKGGTNTEAFF
CDR3 DNA: TGTGCCAGCAGGAAAGGGGGAACAAACACTGAAGCTTTCTTT

clone size: .
V gene: TRBV18
J gene: TRBJ2-3
D gene: TRBD2
CDR3 protein: CASSAQGLAGPSTDTQYF
CDR3 DNA: TGTGCCAGCTCCGCCCAGGGGCTAGCGGGACCTAGCACAGATACGCAGTATTTT

clone size: .
V gene: TRBV7-9
J gene: TRBJ2-2
D gene: .
CDR3 protein: CASSLYVGNTGELFF
CDR3 DNA: TGTGCCAGCAGCTTATATGTCGGGAACACCGGGGAGCTGTTTTTT

clone size: .
V gene: TRBV19
J gene: TRBJ1-1
D gene: .
CDR3 protein: CASSITGPPDTEAFF
CDR3 DNA: TGTGCCAGTAGTATAACAGGACCCCCGGACACTGAAGCTTTCTTT

clone size: once
V gene: TRBV4-2
J gene: TRBJ2-3
D gene: .
CDR3 protein: CASSQDRGASTDTQYF
CDR3 DNA: TGTGCCAGCAGCCAAGACAGGGGGGCTAGCACAGATACGCAGTATTTT

clone size: .
V gene: TRBV7-8
J gene: TRBJ1-1
D gene: .
CDR3 protein: CASSSGGGNTEAFF
CDR3 DNA: TGTGCCAGCAGCTCGGGGGGAGGGAACACTGAAGCTTTCTTT

clone size: .
V gene: TRBV19
J gene: TRBJ1-5
D gene: TRBD1
CDR3 protein: CASSLEDRGKSTSNQPQHF
CDR3 DNA: TGTGCCAGTAGTCTAGAAGACAGGGGTAAGAGTACGAGCAATCAGCCCCAGCATTTT

clone size: .
V gene: TRBV10-3
J gene: TRBJ2-2
D gene: .
CDR3 protein: CAISGATGLNTGELFF
CDR3 DNA: TGTGCCATCAGTGGAGCTACCGGACTAAACACCGGGGAGCTGTTTTTT